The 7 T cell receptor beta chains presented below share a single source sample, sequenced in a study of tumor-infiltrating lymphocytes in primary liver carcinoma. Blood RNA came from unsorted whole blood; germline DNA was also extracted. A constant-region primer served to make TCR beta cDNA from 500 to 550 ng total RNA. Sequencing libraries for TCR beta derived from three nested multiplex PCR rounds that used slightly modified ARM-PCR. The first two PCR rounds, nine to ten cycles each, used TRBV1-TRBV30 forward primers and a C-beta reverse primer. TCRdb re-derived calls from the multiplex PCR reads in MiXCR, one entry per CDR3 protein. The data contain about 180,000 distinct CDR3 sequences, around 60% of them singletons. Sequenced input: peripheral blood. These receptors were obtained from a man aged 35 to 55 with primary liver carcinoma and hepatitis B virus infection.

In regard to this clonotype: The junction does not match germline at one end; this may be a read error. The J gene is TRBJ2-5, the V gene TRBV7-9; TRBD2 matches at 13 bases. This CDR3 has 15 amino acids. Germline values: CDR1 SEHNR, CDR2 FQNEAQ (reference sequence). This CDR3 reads CASGFGTSGKETQYF. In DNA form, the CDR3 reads TGTGCCAGCGGCTTCGGGACTAGCGGGAAGGAGACCCAGTACTTC.

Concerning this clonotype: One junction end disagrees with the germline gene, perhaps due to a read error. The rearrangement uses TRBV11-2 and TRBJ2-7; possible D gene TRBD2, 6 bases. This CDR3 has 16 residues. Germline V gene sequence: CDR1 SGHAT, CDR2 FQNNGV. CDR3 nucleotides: TGTGTCAGCAGCTTAGGCGGCGAGGACTACCGTTTTGAGCAGTACTTC. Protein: CVSSLGGEDYRFEQYF. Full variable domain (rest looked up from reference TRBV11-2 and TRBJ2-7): EAGVAQSPRYKIIEKRQSVAFWCNPISGHATLYWYQQILGQGPKLLIQFQNNGVVDDSQLPKDRFSAERLKGVDSTLKIQPAKLEDSAVYLCVSSLGGEDYRFEQYFGPGTRLTVT.

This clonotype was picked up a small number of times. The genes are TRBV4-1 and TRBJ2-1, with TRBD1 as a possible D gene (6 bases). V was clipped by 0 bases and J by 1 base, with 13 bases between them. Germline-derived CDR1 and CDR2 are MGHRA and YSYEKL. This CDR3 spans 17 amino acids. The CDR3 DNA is TGCGCCAGCAGCCAAGATAACAGGGCCGTTTCCTACAATGAGCAGTTCTTC. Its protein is CASSQDNRAVSYNEQFF.

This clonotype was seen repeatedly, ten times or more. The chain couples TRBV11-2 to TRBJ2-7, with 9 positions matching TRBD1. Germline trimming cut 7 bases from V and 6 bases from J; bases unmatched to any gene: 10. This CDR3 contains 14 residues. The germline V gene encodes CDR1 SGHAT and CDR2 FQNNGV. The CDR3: CASTMTGGMGEQYF. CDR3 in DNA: TGTGCCAGCACCATGACAGGGGGGATGGGCGAGCAGTACTTC. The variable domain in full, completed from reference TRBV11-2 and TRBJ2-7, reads EAGVAQSPRYKIIEKRQSVAFWCNPISGHATLYWYQQILGQGPKLLIQFQNNGVVDDSQLPKDRFSAERLKGVDSTLKIQPAKLEDSAVYLCASTMTGGMGEQYFGPGTRLTVT.

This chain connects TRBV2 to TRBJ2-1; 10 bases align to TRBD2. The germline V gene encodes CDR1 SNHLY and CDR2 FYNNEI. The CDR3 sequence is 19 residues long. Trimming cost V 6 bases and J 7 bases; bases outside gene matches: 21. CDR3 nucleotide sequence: TGTGCCAGCAGCACCCCTAATGGCGGAGCGGGAGGGCCGTGGAATGAGCAGTTCTTC. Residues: CASSTPNGGAGGPWNEQFF.

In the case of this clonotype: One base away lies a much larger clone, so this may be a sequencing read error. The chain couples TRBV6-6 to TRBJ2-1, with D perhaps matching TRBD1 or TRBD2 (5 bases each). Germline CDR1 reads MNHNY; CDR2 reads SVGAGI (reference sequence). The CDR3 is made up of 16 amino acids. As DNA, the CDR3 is TGTGCCAGCAGCTTAAGCCGGGACCCTTTCTACAGTGAGCAGTTCTTC. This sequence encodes CASSLSRDPFYSEQFF.

The CDR3 sequence is CARGGPRNTEAFF. The CDR3 DNA sequence: TGTGCCCGCGGGGGGCCGCGGAACACTGAAGCTTTCTTT. The chain is built from TRBV6-1 and TRBJ1-1; maybe TRBD1 (6 bases). Germline assignment: CDR1 MNHNS and CDR2 SASEGT. Trimming cost V 11 bases and J 1 base, with 14 bases left between them. This CDR3 has 13 amino acids.